A single sample gave rise to the 26 T cell receptor beta chains below, sequenced in a study of T cells expressing NK-cell markers. TCRdb reprocessed the 5' RACE reads; each CDR3 protein has one entry and no DNA is given. This sample's clone table lists about 260,000 distinct CDR3 sequences. The sequenced sample was blood T cells: a sorted CD56 or NKG2C T cell subset, CD4+ or CD8+ T cells, or bulk PBMC T cells (not recorded which). The receptors come from a woman aged 18-70 years in good health.

V usage is TRBV19 and J usage is TRBJ1-5; TCRdb returns TRBD1, unconfirmable since there is no DNA. The germline CDR1 and CDR2 sequences are LNHDA and SQIVND (reference sequence). The CDR3 has 14 amino acids. CDR3 amino acids: CASKNGQGNQPQHF.

The chain recombines TRBV24-1 with TRBJ1-4. Germline CDR1 is KGHDR and CDR2 is SFDVKD. The CDR3 loop spans 15 amino acids. CDR3 in amino acids: CATSDSGVGSGKLFF.

This rearrangement joins TRBV11-2 to TRBJ2-3; TCRdb returns TRBD2, unconfirmable since there is no DNA. This CDR3 contains 16 residues. Germline V lookup: CDR1 SGHAT, CDR2 FQNNGV. The CDR3 reads CASSFRASGGPDTQYF.

The chain carries TRBV5-1 and TRBJ2-2. CDR3 length: 15 residues. Germline V gene sequence: CDR1 SGHRS, CDR2 YFSETQ. Here the CDR3 reads CASSLGPDPTGELFF.

The chain is built from TRBV5-6 and TRBJ2-2. The CDR3 extends over 14 amino acids. Germline assignment: CDR1 SGHDT and CDR2 YYEEEE. The CDR3 protein is CASSFQDRTGELFF.

V gene TRBV4-2 combines with J gene TRBJ2-1. The CDR3 is 15 amino acids. The V gene's germline CDR1 is LGHNA and CDR2 YNFKEQ. The CDR3 is CASSQTGATDNEQFF.

The chain is built from TRBV11-2 and TRBJ1-1. Germline CDR1 is SGHAT and CDR2 is FQNNGV. The CDR3 spans 12 residues. CDR3 region: CASSLQASEAFF.

J is TRBJ2-1 and V is TRBV14. Looked up from germline, CDR1 is SGHDN and CDR2 is FVKESK. This CDR3 comprises 13 residues. This CDR3 reads CASSQVLDNEQFF.

The V gene is TRBV6-2 or TRBV6-3, the J gene TRBJ2-5; TCRdb indicates TRBD2, and absent DNA this call remains unverified. The CDR3 has 12 residues. Germline-derived CDR1 and CDR2 are MNHEY and SVGEGT. The CDR3 region is CASRRGWKTQYF.

The gene calls are TRBV12-3 or TRBV12-4 and TRBJ2-5; TCRdb's D call, TRBD1, is unchecked because there is no DNA. The CDR3 sequence is 13 residues long. CDR3 region: CASKGRRRETQYF.

The chain recombines TRBV20-1 with TRBJ2-2; TCRdb's D call of TRBD2 is untestable without DNA. The CDR3 is made up of 15 amino acids. CDR1 is DFQATT and CDR2 is SNEGSKA in the germline V gene (reference sequence). This CDR3 is CSAHPSGVGRGELFF.

The J gene is TRBJ1-1, the V gene TRBV4-3. CDR3 length equals 15 residues. Germline CDR1 reads LGHNA; CDR2 reads YSLEER. The CDR3 region is CASSQDLGQNTEAFF.

The chain combines TRBV2 with TRBJ2-7; TCRdb's assignment of TRBD1 cannot be checked, as there is no DNA. The CDR3 is 12 amino acids. CDR1 is SNHLY and CDR2 is FYNNEI in the germline V gene. CDR3 amino acids: CASEQGSYEQYF.

The chain has TRBV7-2 and TRBJ2-5; with no DNA, the TCRdb D assignment of TRBD1 cannot be verified. Germline CDR1 is SGHTA and CDR2 is FQGNSA. The CDR3 spans 16 residues. CDR3: CASSFVLRGAGETQYF. Based on the CDR3 plus reference TRBV7-2 and TRBJ2-5, the full variable domain is GAGVSQSPSNKVTEKGKDVELRCDPISGHTALYWYRQSLGQGLEFLIYFQGNSAPDKSGLPSDRFSAERTGGSVSTLTIQRTQQEDSAVYLCASSFVLRGAGETQYFGPGTRLLVL.

CDR3 protein: CASSPKGQQPYNEQFF. This chain connects TRBV18 to TRBJ2-1; the D gene TCRdb calls, TRBD2, cannot be checked with no DNA. There are 16 residues in the CDR3. Germline CDR1 is KGHSH and CDR2 is LQKENI.

This CDR3 reads CSARGGGLRDTQYF. J is TRBJ2-3 and V is TRBV20-1; TCRdb calls TRBD2, which cannot be checked without DNA. CDR1 and CDR2 from the germline V gene are DFQATT and SNEGSKA (reference sequence). CDR3 size: 14 residues.

V and J are TRBV5-5 and TRBJ2-2. There are 17 residues in the CDR3. Germline V gene lookup returns CDR1 SGHKS and CDR2 YYEKEE (reference sequence). The CDR3 sequence: CASSLDSGLRNTGELFF.

This chain links TRBV6-5 with TRBJ1-4; with no DNA, the TCRdb D assignment of TRBD1 cannot be verified. This CDR3 is 14 amino acids long. Germline V gene data show CDR1 as MNHEY and CDR2 as SVGAGI. The CDR3 region is CASSYSGGSEKLFF.

The V call is TRBV18, the J call TRBJ2-5. The CDR3 is 15 amino acids. Germline CDR1 reads KGHSH; CDR2 reads LQKENI. This CDR3 reads CASSPIGVNQETQYF.

The chain uses TRBV12-3 or TRBV12-4 and TRBJ2-3. This CDR3 has 15 amino acids. This CDR3 reads CASTSNLGGTDTQYF.

The chain carries TRBV28 and TRBJ1-1; TCRdb reports TRBD1, a call that lacks DNA to check it against. The CDR3 runs 15 residues. Germline loops: CDR1 MDHEN, CDR2 SYDVKM. The CDR3 region is CASSLATGAATEAFF.

J is TRBJ1-2 and V is TRBV15; TCRdb's assignment of TRBD1 cannot be checked, as there is no DNA. The CDR3 consists of 14 residues. Germline CDR1 LNHNV, CDR2 YYDKDF (reference sequence). CDR3 in amino acids: CATTSGKQEYGYTF.

The rearrangement uses TRBV7-3 and TRBJ2-1; TCRdb selects TRBD2, and the lack of DNA leaves this call unchecked. Germline CDR1 SGHTA, CDR2 FQGTGA. CDR3 length equals 16 residues. Here the CDR3 reads CASSFRTSGRANEQFF.

The rearrangement joins TRBV12-3 or TRBV12-4 to TRBJ2-7. The CDR3 runs to 13 residues. The CDR3 spells CASSLRAAYEQYF.

This chain uses TRBV28 with TRBJ2-5; TCRdb selects TRBD2, and the lack of DNA leaves this call unchecked. CDR1 is MDHEN and CDR2 is SYDVKM in the germline V gene. This CDR3 region has 17 residues. This CDR3 is CASSLSGLAKPQETQYF. The full variable domain, with the rest looked up from reference TRBV28 and TRBJ2-5, is DVKVTQSSRYLVKRTGEKVFLECVQDMDHENMFWYRQDPGLGLRLIYFSYDVKMKEKGDIPEGYSVSREKKERFSLILESASTNQTSMYLCASSLSGLAKPQETQYFGPGTRLLVL.

V gene TRBV6-2 or TRBV6-3 combines with J gene TRBJ2-1; TCRdb gives TRBD2 as the D gene, but with no DNA this cannot be confirmed. The CDR3 consists of 16 residues. CDR1 and CDR2 (germline): MNHEY, SVGEGT. The chain's CDR3 is CASSNLAVRYLNEQFF.